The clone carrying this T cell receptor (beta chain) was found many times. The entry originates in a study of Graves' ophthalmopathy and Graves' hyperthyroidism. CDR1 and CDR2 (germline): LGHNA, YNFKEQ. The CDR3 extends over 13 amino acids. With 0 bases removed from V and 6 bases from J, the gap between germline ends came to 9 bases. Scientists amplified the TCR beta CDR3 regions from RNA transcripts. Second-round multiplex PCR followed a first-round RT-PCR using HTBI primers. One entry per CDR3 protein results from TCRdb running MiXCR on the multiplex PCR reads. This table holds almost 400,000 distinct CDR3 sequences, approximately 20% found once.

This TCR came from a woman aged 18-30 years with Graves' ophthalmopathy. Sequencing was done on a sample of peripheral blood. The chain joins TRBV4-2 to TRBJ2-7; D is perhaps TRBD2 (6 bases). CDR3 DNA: TGTGCCAGCAGCCAAGATGGAGGGAGCGAGCAGTACTTC. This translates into CASSQDGGSEQYF.